A selection of T cell receptor beta chains follows, all from one sample in a study of T cell responses to AZD1222 COVID-19 vaccine. The method was immunoSEQ multiplex PCR; TCRdb's version includes in-frame clones alone and lacks a portion of them. Of 200,000 or so clones in the sample, roughly 88% were seen once. This specimen consisted of peripheral blood, obtained on day 0 of AZD1222 vaccination. These receptors all stem from an adult in good health. Each CDR3 is given with its conserved first and last residue. A D gene is named only where the DNA matches it firmly. Part of the rows lack a size; the others show once, few, many or a class for expanded clones.

len | j_gene | d_gene | v_gene | abundance | CDR3nt | CDR3aa
15 | TRBJ1-2 | TRBD1 | TRBV7-2 | once | TGTGCCAGCCTACTCCTGCCGGGACAGGCTTATGGCTACACCTTC | CASLLLPGQAYGYTF
16 | TRBJ2-1 | NA | TRBV5-1 | NA | TGCGCCAGCAGCATGGACCCGACGGCCTCCTACAATGAGCAGTTCTTC | CASSMDPTASYNEQFF
17 | TRBJ2-2 | TRBD1 | TRBV28 | NA | TGTGCCAGCAGTTTAAGGTCGGGACAGGGCACCACCGGGGAGCTGTTTTTT | CASSLRSGQGTTGELFF
11 | TRBJ1-5 | NA | TRBV19 | NA | TGTGCCAGTAGTACTTATCAGCCCCAGCATTTT | CASSTYQPQHF
16 | TRBJ1-4 | NA | TRBV25-1 | NA | TGTGCCAGCAGTGAGGGGGGGCGCGGAACTAATGAAAAACTGTTTTTT | CASSEGGRGTNEKLFF
13 | TRBJ1-3 | NA | TRBV6-5 | NA | TGTGCCAGCACCACGGAAACTGGAAACACCATATATTTT | CASTTETGNTIYF
14 | TRBJ1-5 | NA | TRBV5-8 | NA | TGTGCCAGCAGCTTGATGGGGGGGGATCAGCCCCAGCATTTT | CASSLMGGDQPQHF
14 | TRBJ1-1 | NA | TRBV27 | NA | TGTGCCAGCAGTTTCTCGACAGGTCGTGGGGAGGCTTTCTTT | CASSFSTGRGEAFF
14 | TRBJ2-6 | NA | TRBV7-2 | NA | TGTGCCAGCAGCTTAAGATCTGGGGCCAACGTCCTGACTTTC | CASSLRSGANVLTF
15 | TRBJ2-7 | NA | TRBV6-2/TRBV6-3 | NA | TGTGCCAGCAGTTACGGGGGCCGCAGCTCCTACGAGCAGTACTTC | CASSYGGRSSYEQYF